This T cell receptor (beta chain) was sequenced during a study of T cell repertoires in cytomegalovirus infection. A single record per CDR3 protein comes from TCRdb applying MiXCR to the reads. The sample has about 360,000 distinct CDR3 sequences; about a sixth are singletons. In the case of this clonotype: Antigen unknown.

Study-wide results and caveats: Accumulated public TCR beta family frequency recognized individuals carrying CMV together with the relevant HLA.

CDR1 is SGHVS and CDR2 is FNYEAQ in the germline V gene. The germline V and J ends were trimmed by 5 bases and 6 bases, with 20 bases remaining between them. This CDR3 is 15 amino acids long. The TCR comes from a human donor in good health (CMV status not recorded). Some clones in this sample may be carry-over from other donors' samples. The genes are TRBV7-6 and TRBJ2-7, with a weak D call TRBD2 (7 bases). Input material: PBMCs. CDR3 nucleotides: TGTGCCAGCAGCACATCCCCGAGGGGGGGAATCGAGCAGTACTTC. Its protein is CASSTSPRGGIEQYF.